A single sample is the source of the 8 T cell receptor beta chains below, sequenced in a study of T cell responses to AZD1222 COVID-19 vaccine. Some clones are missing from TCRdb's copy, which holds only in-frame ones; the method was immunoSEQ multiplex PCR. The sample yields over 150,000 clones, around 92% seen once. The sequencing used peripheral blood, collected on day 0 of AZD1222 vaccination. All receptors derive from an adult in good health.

This CDR3 is CASSFGGEGSPLHF. CDR3 DNA sequence: TGTGCCAGCAGCTTTGGTGGGGAAGGGTCACCCCTCCACTTT. The gene calls are TRBV27 and TRBJ1-6; D gene uncertain. Germline V gene data show CDR1 as MNHEY and CDR2 as SMNVEV (reference sequence). CDR3 size: 14 residues. Deletions cut 6 bases from V and 10 bases from J, with 16 bases between.

CDR3 coding DNA: TGTGCCTGGAGTGAGGGATTAGCGGGGGTCTTCTCCTACAATGAGCAGTTCTTC. It encodes CAWSEGLAGVFSYNEQFF. V and J are TRBV30 and TRBJ2-1, with 9 positions matching TRBD2. The V gene's germline CDR1 is GTSNPN and CDR2 SVGIG (reference sequence). The CDR3 sequence is 18 residues long. The junction had 10 bases not matched to a gene; V was cut back by 1 base and J by 0 bases.

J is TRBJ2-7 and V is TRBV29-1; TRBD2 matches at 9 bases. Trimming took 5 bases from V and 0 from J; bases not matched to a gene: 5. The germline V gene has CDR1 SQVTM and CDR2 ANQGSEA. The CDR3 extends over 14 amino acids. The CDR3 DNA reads TGCAGCGTTTTTAGCGGGGGTCTCTCCTACGAGCAGTACTTC. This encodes CSVFSGGLSYEQYF.

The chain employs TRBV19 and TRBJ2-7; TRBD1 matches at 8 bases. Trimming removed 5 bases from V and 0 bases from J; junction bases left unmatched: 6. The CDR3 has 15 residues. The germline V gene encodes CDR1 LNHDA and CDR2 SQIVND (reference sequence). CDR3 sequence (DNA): TGTGCCAGTAGTGACACAGGGGGAGTCTCCTACGAGCAGTACTTC. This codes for CASSDTGGVSYEQYF.

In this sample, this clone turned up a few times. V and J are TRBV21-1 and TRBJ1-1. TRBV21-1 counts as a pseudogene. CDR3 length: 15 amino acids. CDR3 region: CASSKVEGWGTEAFF. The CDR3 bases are TGTGCCAGCAGCAAAGTGGAGGGGTGGGGAACTGAAGCTTTCTTT.

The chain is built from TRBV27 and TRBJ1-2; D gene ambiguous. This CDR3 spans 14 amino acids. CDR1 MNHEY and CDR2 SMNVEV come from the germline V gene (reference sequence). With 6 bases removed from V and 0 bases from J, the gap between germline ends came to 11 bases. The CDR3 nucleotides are TGTGCCAGCAGCCCCGAAGGGTCTAACTATGGCTACACCTTC. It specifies CASSPEGSNYGYTF.

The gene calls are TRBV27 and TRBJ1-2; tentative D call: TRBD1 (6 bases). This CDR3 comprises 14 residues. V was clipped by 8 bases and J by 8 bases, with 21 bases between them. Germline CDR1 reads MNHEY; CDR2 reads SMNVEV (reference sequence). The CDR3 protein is CASGGGGSTRGYTF. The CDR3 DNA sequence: TGTGCCAGCGGGGGAGGGGGAAGCACGCGCGGCTACACCTTC.

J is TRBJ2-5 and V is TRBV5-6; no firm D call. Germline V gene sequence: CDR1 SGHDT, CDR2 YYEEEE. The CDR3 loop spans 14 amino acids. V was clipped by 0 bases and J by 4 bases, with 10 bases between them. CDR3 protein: CASSLEVGLETQYF. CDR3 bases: TGTGCCAGCAGCTTGGAGGTCGGGCTAGAGACCCAGTACTTC.